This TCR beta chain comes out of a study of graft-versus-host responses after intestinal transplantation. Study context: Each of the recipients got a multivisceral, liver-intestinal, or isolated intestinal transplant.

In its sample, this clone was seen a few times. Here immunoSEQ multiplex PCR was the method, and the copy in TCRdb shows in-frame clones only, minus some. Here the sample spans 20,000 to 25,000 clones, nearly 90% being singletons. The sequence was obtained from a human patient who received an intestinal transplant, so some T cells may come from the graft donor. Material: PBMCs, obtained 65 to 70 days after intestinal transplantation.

The CDR3 sequence is CASSLAQGYNEQFF. The CDR3 bases are TGCGCCAGCAGCTTGGCACAGGGGTACAATGAGCAGTTCTTC. This chain links TRBV5-1 with TRBJ2-1; 7 positions agree with TRBD1. The CDR3 has 14 amino acids. From germline, CDR1 is SGHRS and CDR2 YFSETQ. Losses at the gene ends were 0 bases for V and 4 bases for J; bases not matched to a gene: 1. Variable domain in full (rest from reference TRBV5-1 and TRBJ2-1): KAGVTQTPRYLIKTRGQQVTLSCSPISGHRSVSWYQQTPGQGLQFLFEYFSETQRNKGNFPGRFSGRQFSNSRSEMNVSTLELGDSALYLCASSLAQGYNEQFFGPGTRLTVL.